These T cell receptor beta chains were read from a single sample in a study of cytomegalovirus exposure and HLA in healthy donors. The assay was immunoSEQ multiplex PCR, and TCRdb's table has in-frame clones only and misses some. The repertoire includes tens of thousands of clones, over 85% of them detected once, and roughly 5.2% sits in the top ten. The sample consisted of PBMCs. The receptors were sampled from a woman under 30 in good health and CMV-seronegative. Both conserved end residues are part of each CDR3. Fields, in order: D gene, J gene, V gene, clone size, CDR3 protein, CDR3 DNA. D genes are given only for firm matches. Only part of the rows carry a size: once, few, many, or a class if the clone is expanded.

-,TRBJ2-7,TRBV5-1,-,CASSLASRLVYEQYF,TGCGCCAGCAGCTTGGCCAGCCGACTAGTCTACGAGCAGTACTTC
TRBD1,TRBJ1-4,TRBV19,-,CASRGQGNEKLFF,TGTGCCAGTAGGGGACAGGGAAATGAAAAACTGTTTTTT
-,TRBJ2-1,TRBV6-1,-,CASTRLDDYNEQFF,TGTGCCAGCACCCGACTAGACGATTACAATGAGCAGTTCTTC
TRBD1,TRBJ1-1,TRBV2,-,CASSRGGQGRRTEAFF,TGTGCCAGCAGTAGGGGGGGACAGGGGAGAAGGACTGAAGCTTTCTTT
-,TRBJ1-1,TRBV7-9,-,CASSLSGGNTEAFF,TGTGCCAGCAGCTTAAGCGGCGGGAACACTGAAGCTTTCTTT
TRBD1,TRBJ1-1,TRBV4-1,-,CASSHPIMGTGSTEAFF,TGCGCCAGCAGCCACCCAATCATGGGGACAGGGTCCACTGAAGCTTTCTTT
-,TRBJ2-1,TRBV14,once,CASSQGAYNEQFF,TGTGCCAGCAGCCAAGGGGCGTACAATGAGCAGTTCTTC
-,TRBJ1-2,TRBV27,-,CASRVGHENYGYTF,TGTGCCAGCAGGGTGGGACACGAAAACTATGGCTACACCTTC
TRBD1,TRBJ2-1,TRBV2,-,CASRHLTGVSYNEQFF,TGTGCCAGCAGGCATCTAACAGGGGTCTCCTACAATGAGCAGTTCTTC
-,TRBJ2-1,TRBV11-2,-,CASSLEGLGSGSRNNEQFF,TGTGCCAGCAGCTTAGAGGGGCTGGGATCGGGCTCCCGAAACAATGAGCAGTTCTTC
-,TRBJ2-2,TRBV11-3,-,CASSYQGAGELFF,TGTGCCAGCAGCTATCAGGGCGCCGGGGAGCTGTTTTTT
TRBD1,TRBJ1-5,TRBV30,once,CAWSPKGALGGQPQHF,TGTGCCTGGAGTCCTAAGGGGGCTTTAGGGGGTCAGCCCCAGCATTTT
-,TRBJ1-2,TRBV9,-,CASSAIWGDGYTF,TGTGCCAGCAGCGCGATATGGGGGGATGGCTACACCTTC
TRBD2,TRBJ2-3,TRBV9,-,CASSVGTSGADTQYF,TGTGCCAGCAGCGTTGGGACTAGCGGGGCCGATACGCAGTATTTT
-,TRBJ2-1,TRBV27,-,CASSSHTRRGSNEQFF,TGTGCCAGCAGTTCCCACACGAGGAGAGGGTCCAATGAGCAGTTCTTC
-,TRBJ1-3,TRBV5-1,-,CASSLEGLLSGNTIYF,TGCGCCAGCAGCTTGGAGGGACTTCTCTCTGGAAACACCATATATTTT
TRBD1,TRBJ1-5,TRBV30,-,CAWSVLGTGAQHF,TGTGCCTGGAGTGTACTCGGGACAGGGGCCCAGCATTTT
TRBD2,TRBJ2-7,TRBV2,-,CASSRGTSGLSYEQYF,TGTGCCAGCAGTAGAGGGACTAGCGGACTCTCCTACGAGCAGTACTTC
-,TRBJ2-5,TRBV5-4,once,CASSRTRGGETQYF,TGTGCCAGCAGTCGCACTAGAGGTGGAGAGACCCAGTACTTC
TRBD1,TRBJ1-5,TRBV19,-,CASSKMLQGANQPQHF,TGTGCCAGTAGTAAGATGTTACAGGGGGCCAATCAGCCCCAGCATTTT
TRBD2,TRBJ2-1,TRBV7-2,-,CASSPDSGRAVNEQFF,TGTGCCAGCAGCCCAGATAGCGGGAGGGCAGTAAATGAGCAGTTCTTC
-,TRBJ2-5,TRBV5-5,-,CASSNGVMETQYF,TGTGCCAGCAGCAACGGGGTTATGGAGACCCAGTACTTC
TRBD2,TRBJ2-2,TRBV19,-,CASSFLAGGYTGELFF,TGTGCCAGTAGTTTCTTAGCGGGGGGTTACACCGGGGAGCTGTTTTTT
-,TRBJ2-4,TRBV6-1,-,CASSDRGIGAKNIQYF,TGTGCCAGCAGTGACAGGGGAATTGGAGCCAAAAACATTCAGTACTTC
-,TRBJ2-2,TRBV18,-,CASSPPSGAGELFF,TGTGCCAGCTCACCACCATCAGGGGCCGGGGAGCTGTTTTTT
-,TRBJ2-7,TRBV27,-,CASSRGYSYEQYF,TGTGCCAGCAGTAGGGGGTACTCCTACGAGCAGTACTTC
-,TRBJ2-2,TRBV27,-,CASSSGGAQNTGELFF,TGTGCCAGCAGTTCTGGCGGGGCCCAGAACACCGGGGAGCTGTTTTTT
-,TRBJ2-7,TRBV5-6,-,CASSLVQGGHEQYF,TGTGCCAGCAGCTTGGTACAGGGTGGCCACGAGCAGTACTTC
-,TRBJ1-3,TRBV2,-,CASAKESGNTIYF,TGTGCCAGCGCAAAAGAGTCTGGAAACACCATATATTTT
-,TRBJ2-1,TRBV4-2,-,CASSQEGAGFYNEQFF,TGTGCCAGCAGCCAAGAGGGAGCCGGATTCTACAATGAGCAGTTCTTC
-,TRBJ1-1,TRBV7-6,-,CASSPAGQNGPEAFF,TGTGCCAGCAGCCCCGCGGGCCAGAACGGCCCGGAAGCTTTCTTT
TRBD2,TRBJ2-1,TRBV5-6,-,CASSSLLAGAYNEQFF,TGTGCCAGCAGCTCGCTTCTAGCGGGAGCTTACAATGAGCAGTTCTTC
TRBD2,TRBJ2-1,TRBV5-1,-,CASSFGLAGTYNEQFF,TGCGCCAGCAGCTTCGGCTTAGCGGGGACCTACAATGAGCAGTTCTTC
TRBD1,TRBJ2-5,TRBV29-1,-,CSVGPGTGPQETQYF,TGCAGCGTTGGACCGGGGACAGGGCCACAAGAGACCCAGTACTTC
TRBD1,TRBJ2-7,TRBV25-1,once,CASTPGQGWEQYF,TGTGCCAGCACCCCGGGACAGGGGTGGGAGCAGTACTTC
TRBD1,TRBJ1-4,TRBV11-1,-,CASSETGQTYEKLFF,TGTGCCAGCAGTGAGACGGGACAGACTTATGAAAAACTGTTTTTT
-,TRBJ2-1,TRBV21-1,-,CASSKDGGSREGPPNEQFF,TGTGCCAGCAGCAAAGACGGGGGATCGCGGGAGGGCCCCCCCAATGAGCAGTTCTTC
-,TRBJ1-4,TRBV19,once,CASSITDRINEKLFF,TGTGCCAGTAGTATAACAGACAGGATTAATGAAAAACTGTTTTTT
-,TRBJ2-7,TRBV5-6,-,CASSFSSYEQYF,TGTGCCAGCAGCTTTAGCTCCTACGAGCAGTACTTC
-,TRBJ2-5,TRBV10-3,-,CASTGGFQATQYF,TGTGCCTCTACCGGAGGGTTTCAAGCGACCCAGTACTTC
TRBD1,TRBJ1-1,TRBV27,-,CASSSLDRVGEAFF,TGTGCCAGCTCATCCCTTGACAGGGTCGGCGAAGCTTTCTTT
-,TRBJ1-4,TRBV2,once,CASVLDGEGEKLFF,TGTGCCAGTGTTCTCGACGGCGAGGGCGAAAAACTGTTTTTT
-,TRBJ1-2,TRBV5-1,-,CASSLSTDNYGYTF,TGCGCCAGCAGCTTATCGACAGACAACTATGGCTACACCTTC
-,TRBJ1-2,TRBV7-9,-,CASSLTTNYGYTF,TGTGCCAGCAGCTTGACAACTAACTATGGCTACACCTTC
-,TRBJ2-1,TRBV4-1,-,CASSQDSGQWNEQFF,TGCGCCAGCAGCCAAGATTCGGGACAATGGAATGAGCAGTTCTTC
TRBD1,TRBJ1-1,TRBV7-3,-,CASSLPDRVKGTEAFF,TGTGCCAGCAGCTTACCCGACAGGGTTAAAGGGACTGAAGCTTTCTTT
-,TRBJ2-5,TRBV14,-,CASSHRGPQVTQYF,TGTGCCAGCAGCCACCGCGGGCCCCAAGTTACCCAGTACTTC
TRBD2,TRBJ2-5,TRBV5-1,-,CASSFGGAYQETQYF,TGCGCCAGCAGCTTCGGGGGGGCGTACCAAGAGACCCAGTACTTC
-,TRBJ2-5,TRBV6-1,-,CASSEVIGSQETQYF,TGTGCCAGCAGTGAAGTTATAGGGAGCCAAGAGACCCAGTACTTC
TRBD2,TRBJ2-1,TRBV27,-,CASSFLLAGGPNEQFF,TGTGCCAGCAGTTTCCTCTTGGCGGGAGGGCCAAATGAGCAGTTCTTC